A selection of T cell receptor beta chains follows, all from one sample in a study of human T cells and chemical hapten exposure. TCRdb analysed the RACE reads with MiXCR anew, one entry per CDR3 protein. The table lists 40,000 to 65,000 distinct CDR3 sequences, 8% to 13% of them singletons. The source material was whole blood, sampled in connection with sensitization to the hapten diphenylcyclopropenone (DPC). The receptors stem from a woman between 40 and 50 years old with alopecia areata. Some clones in this sample may be carry-over from other donors' samples. CDR3s include the opening cysteine and the closing phenylalanine or tryptophan. The D gene is left open where the match is weak. Not every row has a clone size; where given, it reads once, few, many or a size class.

CDR3aa: CASSPQGDNQPQHF
CDR3nt: TGTGCCAGCTCACCACAGGGGGATAATCAGCCCCAGCATTTT
d_gene: .
v_gene: TRBV18
j_gene: TRBJ1-5
abundance: .

CDR3aa: CASSPGSYSNQPQHF
CDR3nt: TGTGCCAGCAGTCCCGGGAGCTATAGCAATCAGCCCCAGCATTTT
d_gene: .
v_gene: TRBV2
j_gene: TRBJ1-5
abundance: many

CDR3aa: CASSDELADTQYF
CDR3nt: TGCGCCAGCAGTGATGAACTCGCAGATACGCAGTATTTT
d_gene: .
v_gene: TRBV10-1
j_gene: TRBJ2-3
abundance: .

CDR3aa: CSVTWTSVETQYF
CDR3nt: TGCAGCGTCACCTGGACTAGCGTAGAGACCCAGTACTTC
d_gene: TRBD2
v_gene: TRBV29-1
j_gene: TRBJ2-5
abundance: many

CDR3aa: CASSLATSDLDTQYF
CDR3nt: TGTGCCAGCAGCTTGGCGACTAGCGATCTGGATACGCAGTATTTT
d_gene: TRBD2
v_gene: TRBV7-8
j_gene: TRBJ2-3
abundance: many

CDR3aa: CASSPAGHPYEQYF
CDR3nt: TGTGCCAGCAGCCCAGCCGGACACCCCTACGAGCAGTACTTC
d_gene: .
v_gene: TRBV7-9
j_gene: TRBJ2-7
abundance: .

CDR3aa: CASISGQSYGYTF
CDR3nt: TGTGCCAGCATTTCAGGACAGTCCTATGGCTACACCTTC
d_gene: .
v_gene: TRBV28
j_gene: TRBJ1-2
abundance: many

CDR3aa: CASSPPGASTEQYF
CDR3nt: TGTGCCAGCTCACCACCCGGGGCGTCAACCGAGCAGTACTTC
d_gene: .
v_gene: TRBV18
j_gene: TRBJ2-7
abundance: .

CDR3aa: CASSKQTQDDYNSPLHF
CDR3nt: TGTGCCAGCAGCAAACAAACACAGGATGACTATAATTCACCCCTCCACTTT
d_gene: .
v_gene: TRBV21-1
j_gene: TRBJ1-6
abundance: .

CDR3aa: CSAMGGGVYEQFF
CDR3nt: TGCAGTGCTATGGGGGGAGGGGTCTATGAGCAGTTCTTC
d_gene: TRBD2
v_gene: TRBV20-1
j_gene: TRBJ2-1
abundance: few

CDR3aa: CASSSASLLNTEAFF
CDR3nt: TGTGCCAGCAGTTCCGCCTCTCTACTGAACACTGAAGCTTTCTTT
d_gene: .
v_gene: TRBV28
j_gene: TRBJ1-1
abundance: few

CDR3aa: CAISDGQGAGGYTF
CDR3nt: TGTGCCATCAGTGATGGTCAGGGGGCCGGGGGCTACACCTTC
d_gene: TRBD1
v_gene: TRBV10-3
j_gene: TRBJ1-2
abundance: many

CDR3aa: CASSQGQGALLTQYF
CDR3nt: TGCGCCAGCAGCCAAGGACAGGGGGCGCTTCTTACGCAGTATTTT
d_gene: TRBD1
v_gene: TRBV4-1
j_gene: TRBJ2-3
abundance: .

CDR3aa: CSAAGHLNTEAFF
CDR3nt: TGCAGCGCCGCGGGCCATTTGAACACTGAAGCTTTCTTT
d_gene: .
v_gene: TRBV29-1
j_gene: TRBJ1-1
abundance: .

CDR3aa: CASSPPPGDYEQYF
CDR3nt: TGTGCCAGCTCACCACCGCCGGGGGACTACGAGCAGTACTTC
d_gene: .
v_gene: TRBV18
j_gene: TRBJ2-7
abundance: many

CDR3aa: CASSRDRASQTQYF
CDR3nt: TGTGCCAGCAGCCGCGACAGGGCTAGTCAGACCCAGTACTTC
d_gene: TRBD1
v_gene: TRBV7-2
j_gene: TRBJ2-5
abundance: .

CDR3aa: CARRGATGNTIYF
CDR3nt: TGCGCCAGGAGGGGGGCAACTGGAAACACCATATATTTT
d_gene: .
v_gene: TRBV5-1
j_gene: TRBJ1-3
abundance: many

CDR3aa: CASSAGQGLYGYTF
CDR3nt: TGTGCCAGCAGTGCGGGACAGGGTCTTTATGGCTACACCTTC
d_gene: TRBD1
v_gene: TRBV7-9
j_gene: TRBJ1-2
abundance: many

CDR3aa: CSVAGVEAFF
CDR3nt: TGCAGCGTTGCGGGCGTTGAAGCTTTCTTT
d_gene: .
v_gene: TRBV29-1
j_gene: TRBJ1-1
abundance: many

CDR3aa: CASSFEWDRGRYF
CDR3nt: TGTGCCAGCAGTTTTGAATGGGACAGGGGACGGTACTTC
d_gene: TRBD1
v_gene: TRBV12-3/TRBV12-4
j_gene: TRBJ2-7
abundance: many

CDR3aa: CASSQGVTGTGYYEQYF
CDR3nt: TGCGCCAGCAGCCAAGGCGTAACCGGGACAGGGTACTACGAGCAGTACTTC
d_gene: TRBD1
v_gene: TRBV4-1
j_gene: TRBJ2-7
abundance: .

CDR3aa: CASSYSVNTEAFF
CDR3nt: TGTGCCAGCAGTTACTCGGTGAACACTGAAGCTTTCTTT
d_gene: .
v_gene: TRBV6-6
j_gene: TRBJ1-1
abundance: few

CDR3aa: CASSLEGQPTGELFF
CDR3nt: TGCGCCAGCAGCTTGGAGGGCCAGCCCACCGGGGAGCTGTTTTTT
d_gene: .
v_gene: TRBV5-1
j_gene: TRBJ2-2
abundance: few

CDR3aa: CASSLPGPHSFF
CDR3nt: TGTGCCAGCAGCTTACCGGGACCTCATTCTTTCTTT
d_gene: .
v_gene: TRBV7-2
j_gene: TRBJ1-1
abundance: many

CDR3aa: CASSLDANQPQHF
CDR3nt: TGTGCCAGCAGCTTGGACGCCAATCAGCCCCAGCATTTT
d_gene: .
v_gene: TRBV5-5
j_gene: TRBJ1-5
abundance: many

CDR3aa: CASSLEDRVREKLFF
CDR3nt: TGTGCCAGCAGTCTCGAGGACAGGGTTCGGGAAAAACTGTTTTTT
d_gene: TRBD1
v_gene: TRBV6-1
j_gene: TRBJ1-4
abundance: many

CDR3aa: CASSAGDRRTDTQYF
CDR3nt: TGTGCCAGCAGCGCTGGGGACAGAAGAACAGATACGCAGTATTTT
d_gene: TRBD1
v_gene: TRBV9
j_gene: TRBJ2-3
abundance: few

CDR3aa: CASSQAGLAGEQFF
CDR3nt: TGTGCCAGCAGCCAAGCGGGACTAGCCGGTGAGCAGTTCTTC
d_gene: TRBD2
v_gene: TRBV14
j_gene: TRBJ2-1
abundance: many

CDR3aa: CASSLQMTEAFF
CDR3nt: TGTGCCAGCAGCTTACAGATGACTGAAGCTTTCTTT
d_gene: .
v_gene: TRBV28
j_gene: TRBJ1-1
abundance: few

CDR3aa: CASRTGSDEQYF
CDR3nt: TGTGCCAGCAGGACAGGGTCTGACGAGCAGTACTTC
d_gene: TRBD1
v_gene: TRBV7-9
j_gene: TRBJ2-7
abundance: once

CDR3aa: CASSPTSGGWNEQFF
CDR3nt: TGTGCCAGCAGTCCAACTAGCGGGGGGTGGAATGAGCAGTTCTTC
d_gene: TRBD2
v_gene: TRBV28
j_gene: TRBJ2-1
abundance: .

CDR3aa: CASSLTRNTEAFF
CDR3nt: TGTGCCAGCAGCCTAACAAGGAACACTGAAGCTTTCTTT
d_gene: .
v_gene: TRBV6-2/TRBV6-3
j_gene: TRBJ1-1
abundance: many

CDR3aa: CASSLASDTEAFF
CDR3nt: TGTGCCAGCAGCTTAGCTTCAGACACTGAAGCTTTCTTT
d_gene: .
v_gene: TRBV7-9
j_gene: TRBJ1-1
abundance: many

CDR3aa: CASSQEKRTYEQYF
CDR3nt: TGCGCCAGCAGCCAAGAGAAAAGGACGTACGAGCAGTACTTC
d_gene: .
v_gene: TRBV4-1
j_gene: TRBJ2-7
abundance: few

CDR3aa: CASSWDRGGSPLHF
CDR3nt: TGTGCCAGCAGCTGGGACAGGGGAGGTTCACCCCTCCACTTT
d_gene: TRBD1
v_gene: TRBV5-4
j_gene: TRBJ1-6
abundance: few

CDR3aa: CASSVGSISYEQYF
CDR3nt: TGTGCCAGCAGCGTTGGATCGATCTCCTACGAGCAGTACTTC
d_gene: .
v_gene: TRBV3-1
j_gene: TRBJ2-7
abundance: few

CDR3aa: CSARDLLAGGRSSDTQYF
CDR3nt: TGCAGTGCTAGAGATCTCCTAGCGGGGGGGCGAAGTTCAGATACGCAGTATTTT
d_gene: TRBD2
v_gene: TRBV20-1
j_gene: TRBJ2-3
abundance: many

CDR3aa: CASRLREGGPTNEKLFF
CDR3nt: TGTGCCAGCAGACTAAGGGAGGGAGGGCCAACTAATGAAAAACTGTTTTTT
d_gene: .
v_gene: TRBV27
j_gene: TRBJ1-4
abundance: .

CDR3aa: CASRTGTGNSGNTIYF
CDR3nt: TGTGCCAGCAGGACCGGGACCGGGAACTCTGGAAACACCATATATTTT
d_gene: .
v_gene: TRBV12-3/TRBV12-4
j_gene: TRBJ1-3
abundance: many